These T cell receptor beta chains were read from a single sample in a study of CD8+CD57+ T cells in acquired aplastic anemia. TCRdb reprocessed the reads with MiXCR, giving one entry per CDR3 protein. The table records 350,000 to 450,000 distinct CDR3 sequences, around 68% of them present only once. Material for sequencing was sorted CD4+, CD8+, or CD8+CD57+ T cells (not recorded which) from PBMCs. All receptors come from a human donor in good health, serving as a control. CDR3s include the opening cysteine and the closing phenylalanine or tryptophan. The order of the fields is V gene, clone size, D gene, J gene, CDR3 DNA, CDR3 protein. The D gene is left open where the match is weak. Expanded clones are given a class, and other clones once, few, many or no size at all.

>TRBV20-1|-|TRBD1|TRBJ1-4
TGCAGTGCCCGACAGGGGGGTCTGTCCTCTAATGAAAAACTGTTTTTT
CSARQGGLSSNEKLFF
>TRBV10-3|many|-|TRBJ2-6
TGTGCCATCAGTGAGTTGGGGGCCAACGTCCTGACTTTC
CAISELGANVLTF
>TRBV12-3/TRBV12-4|-|-|TRBJ1-2
TGTGCCAGCAGTGTAGTAGATCCAGGGAACTATGGCTACACCTTC
CASSVVDPGNYGYTF
>TRBV10-2|-|-|TRBJ1-6
TGCGCCAGCAGCCCTGGGATGGAGAATTCACCCCTCCACTTT
CASSPGMENSPLHF
>TRBV10-3|-|TRBD1|TRBJ2-3
TGTGCCATCAGTGATTTGGGACAGGACACAGATACGCAGTATTTT
CAISDLGQDTDTQYF
>TRBV9|-|TRBD2|TRBJ2-7
TGTGCCAGCAGCGTGATAAAGGGAGGGGAAGGCAATCAGTACTTC
CASSVIKGGEGNQYF
>TRBV15|-|-|TRBJ2-7
TGTGCCACCAGCAGAGGAGGGGTCGGGGCACGGGGCGAGCAGTACTTC
CATSRGGVGARGEQYF
>TRBV20-1|-|TRBD2|TRBJ2-7
TGCAGTGCTAGAGGGGGGGGACGCTACGAGCAGTACTTC
CSARGGGRYEQYF
>TRBV6-1|many|TRBD1|TRBJ2-1
TGTTCCGAAGGGGACAGCTCCTACAATGAGCAGTTCTTC
CSEGDSSYNEQFF
>TRBV29-1|few|-|TRBJ1-2
TGCAGCGTTACAGGGAATGGCTACACCTTC
CSVTGNGYTF
>TRBV7-2|-|TRBD2|TRBJ2-3
TGTGCCAGCAGTTGGGAGCGGGGGGGCCGGACAGACACGCAGTATTTT
CASSWERGGRTDTQYF
>TRBV5-1|many|-|TRBJ1-1
TGCGCCAGCAGCTTGGGTTTGGGGGGCGGCACTGAAGCTTTCTTT
CASSLGLGGGTEAFF
>TRBV5-1|-|-|TRBJ1-2
TGCGCCAGCAGCTTCACAGAGGGGAACTATGGCTACACCTTC
CASSFTEGNYGYTF
>TRBV10-2|-|TRBD1|TRBJ1-5
TGCGCCAGCACACCACAGGGGTGGCAGCCCCAGCATTTT
CASTPQGWQPQHF
>TRBV25-1|-|-|TRBJ2-5
TGTGCCAGCGAAGACGGGCAGGTGGGCGTACGGGAGACCCAGTACTTC
CASEDGQVGVRETQYF
>TRBV15|-|TRBD1|TRBJ1-6
TGTGCCACCAGCACCCAGGTTGGACAGGCGAATTCACCCCTCCACTTT
CATSTQVGQANSPLHF
>TRBV6-2/TRBV6-3|-|-|TRBJ2-2
TGTGCCAGCAACGAAGTCAGGGACTTCCCGTTTTTTCGGGAGCTGTTTTTT
CASNEVRDFPFFRELFF
>TRBV4-3|once|-|TRBJ2-7
TGCGCAAGCAGCCACCCCGCCGGGACAAGAGGCGAGCAGTACTTC
CASSHPAGTRGEQYF
>TRBV9|-|-|TRBJ2-7
TGTGCCAGCAGCCCCCGTAGCTGGCCCGATCCTACCTACGAGCAGTACTTC
CASSPRSWPDPTYEQYF
>TRBV7-9|-|-|TRBJ2-1
TGTGCCAGCAGCTCGGCCCTGGCTAGCCCCCAGGTCTTCTTCTTC
CASSSALASPQVFFF
>TRBV20-1|many|-|TRBJ2-7
TGCAGTGCTAACGGGGTGGCCTACGAGCAGTACTTC
CSANGVAYEQYF
>TRBV6-6|-|-|TRBJ1-2
TGTGCCAGCAGTTCGTCGACAAACAACTATGGCTACACCTTC
CASSSSTNNYGYTF
>TRBV9|-|TRBD1|TRBJ1-1
TGTGCCAGCAGCGCCATCGGACAGGGGGGAGCAGCCTTT
CASSAIGQGGAAF
>TRBV6-6|few|-|TRBJ1-5
TGTGCCAGCGGCTGGGCGGGAAAGGTGGGCAATCAGCCCCAGCATTTT
CASGWAGKVGNQPQHF
>TRBV18|many|-|TRBJ1-5
TGTGCCAGCTCACCTCAGTATAGCAATCAGCCCCAGCATTTT
CASSPQYSNQPQHF
>TRBV28|many|-|TRBJ1-2
TGTGCCAGCGGCAGGGAGGGGGGCTACACCTTC
CASGREGGYTF
>TRBV28|-|TRBD1|TRBJ1-1
TGTGCCAGCAGCCGGGACAGAGAAGCTTTCTTT
CASSRDREAFF
>TRBV7-2|many|-|TRBJ2-7
TGTGCCAGCAGCCTCAACAGGGACCACGAGCAGTACTTC
CASSLNRDHEQYF
>TRBV7-6|many|-|TRBJ1-4
TGTGCCAGCAGCTTAAACAGGAACTATGAAAAACTGTTTTTT
CASSLNRNYEKLFF
>TRBV6-1|-|-|TRBJ1-3
TGTGCCAGCAGTACGACTGGAAAAGGAGGAAACACCATATATTTT
CASSTTGKGGNTIYF
>TRBV24-1|many|TRBD1|TRBJ2-6
TGTGCCACCAGTGCTGTGACAGGGACGATCCCTGGGGCCAACGTCCTGACTTTC
CATSAVTGTIPGANVLTF
>TRBV2|-|TRBD2|TRBJ2-3
TGTGCCAGCAGTGAGAGACTAGCGGGGTTACTGGGGGGGGCCAACTTTTTT
CASSERLAGLLGGANFF
>TRBV7-3|-|-|TRBJ1-6
TGTGCCAGCAGCTTACGCAGGGTAGCTGCTACACCCCTCCACTTT
CASSLRRVAATPLHF
>TRBV7-3|once|-|TRBJ2-1
TGTGCCAGCAGTTTCAGAGGTTCCTACAATGAGCAGTTCTTC
CASSFRGSYNEQFF
>TRBV7-9|-|TRBD1|TRBJ1-1
TGTGCCAGCAGCTCCGACAGGGGGAGCTCCGAAGATTCATTT
CASSSDRGSSEDSF
>TRBV5-8|many|TRBD1|TRBJ1-2
TGTGCCAGCAGGGCGGGACAGGGAGAATATGGCTACACCTTC
CASRAGQGEYGYTF
>TRBV9|-|TRBD1|TRBJ2-7
TGTGCCAGCAGCACGCGGACAGGGGGGTCCTACGAGCAGTACTTC
CASSTRTGGSYEQYF
>TRBV29-1|-|-|TRBJ2-1
TGCAGCGGACGAGCTCTGGTGCAGAGTGAGCAGTTCTTC
CSGRALVQSEQFF
>TRBV7-8|-|-|TRBJ2-1
TGTGCCAGCAGCGCCCGCAAAGCTAACTCTTCTGAGCAGTTCTTC
CASSARKANSSEQFF
>TRBV5-6|-|TRBD2|TRBJ2-3
TGTGCCAGCAGCCCCCGGAGGTCTAGCGGACCTGTGTGG
CASSPRRSSGPVW
>TRBV25-1|few|TRBD2|TRBJ2-1
TGTGCCAGCAACCCACTAGCGGGGCCCTACAATGAGCAGTTCTTC
CASNPLAGPYNEQFF
>TRBV15|-|-|TRBJ1-5
TGTGCCACCAGCAGAGTCGGTCAGCCCCAGCATTTT
CATSRVGQPQHF
>TRBV5-1|-|-|TRBJ1-5
TGCGCCAGCCGCTTAGCGATTCTTAGCACCGCTCAGCCCCAGCATTTT
CASRLAILSTAQPQHF
>TRBV7-8|-|-|TRBJ1-1
TGTGCCAGCAGCTTAGATCGCACGGCGGATGAGCACTTC
CASSLDRTADEHF
>TRBV5-5|-|-|TRBJ1-4
TGTGCCAGCAGGCCGGCGGCTGGGCACGAAAAACTGTTTTTT
CASRPAAGHEKLFF
>TRBV7-6|few|TRBD1|TRBJ1-1
TGTGCCAGCAGCTTAGCGGTACAGGGGGCTGAATTGGAAGCTTTCTTT
CASSLAVQGAELEAFF
>TRBV5-1|-|TRBD2|TRBJ2-1
TGTGCCAGCAGCTTCCTCTGCGGGGGGGGATACAATGAGCAGCTCTTC
CASSFLCGGGYNEQLF
>TRBV19|-|TRBD1|TRBJ2-1
TGTGCCAGTAGGCCCTCCCGGGACAGGGTCAATGAGCAGTTCTTC
CASRPSRDRVNEQFF
>TRBV6-4|-|-|TRBJ2-3
TGTGCCAGCAGTGACCATATAACGACAGATACGCAGTATTTT
CASSDHITTDTQYF
>TRBV5-5|-|-|TRBJ2-1
TGTGCCAGCAGCTTGGGGGGCGTCAATGAGCAGTTCTTC
CASSLGGVNEQFF
>TRBV20-1|-|-|TRBJ2-7
TGCAGTGCCCCCCAATTGGGCGCTACCTACGAGCAGTACTTC
CSAPQLGATYEQYF
>TRBV10-3|-|-|TRBJ2-7
TGTGCCATCAGTGAGTCGGGTCTCTACGAGCAGTACTTC
CAISESGLYEQYF
>TRBV7-3|-|-|TRBJ2-3
TGTGCCAGCAGCGCGGGAAGTGTGGGAGGCTACACCTTCTATTTT
CASSAGSVGGYTFYF
>TRBV20-1|many|-|TRBJ2-7
TGCAGTGCTACGAACAGCCTCCGGGTCTACGAGCAGTACTTC
CSATNSLRVYEQYF
>TRBV19|-|-|TRBJ1-6
TGTGCCAGTAGTATTAGCGGGGGCGGGAGATACGCAGAATTT
CASSISGGGRYAEF
>TRBV12-3/TRBV12-4|once|-|TRBJ2-2
TGCGCCAGCAGTTTGACCGGGACGGGTGGTACCGGGGAGCTGTTTTTT
CASSLTGTGGTGELFF
>TRBV20-1|-|TRBD1|TRBJ1-2
TGCAGTGCTGAACAGGGGGACTATGGCTACACCTTC
CSAEQGDYGYTF